The source of this T cell receptor beta chain is a study of graft-versus-host responses after intestinal transplantation. Overall study context: Among the recipients, transplants were multivisceral, liver-intestinal, or isolated intestinal. All recipients got anti-thymocyte globulin induction, then tacrolimus and steroids for 2 to 3 years. Study-wide findings and caveats: Allografts of patients with graft-donor T cell macrochimerism showed high graft-versus-host to host-versus-graft clone ratios.

Co-plated with approximately 200,000 CFSE-labeled responder cells were approximately 200,000 irradiated, violet-dye-labeled stimulator cells. Sequencing used immunoSEQ multiplex PCR; TCRdb keeps in-frame clones, though not all of them. The sample lists about 19,000 clones, approximately 39% occurring once. Germline CDR1 and CDR2: SGHRS and YFSETQ. V lost 2 bases to trimming and J lost 3 bases, with 3 bases between them. The CDR3 is 13 residues long. This specimen was alloreactive CD4+ T cells from a mixed lymphocyte reaction culture, taken before transplantation. Subset denoted: CFSE-low proliferating T cells sorted from roughly 6-day pre-transplant mixed lymphocyte reaction (GvH or HvG direction). The sequence derives from a human patient who was an organ donor for intestinal transplantation. This chain connects TRBV5-1 to TRBJ2-6; D gene ambiguous. The CDR3 DNA reads TGCGCCAGCAGCTTCGATGGGGCCAACGTCCTGACTTTC. Translated, it gives CASSFDGANVLTF.